The 16 T cell receptor beta chains listed next were all sequenced from one sample in a study of CD8+ T cells in alopecia areata. The treatment: oral pan-JAK inhibitor, 5-10 mg twice daily. Once RNA had been extracted, it was reverse transcribed into cDNA to act as the sequencing template. The method was immunoSEQ multiplex PCR; TCRdb's version includes in-frame clones alone and lacks a portion of them. Of 210,000 or so clones in the sample, more than 60% were seen once. The source was CD4+ T cells sorted from blood, collected around week 42, from a patient treated with tofacitinib. Source of these receptors: a human donor with alopecia areata.

The V gene is TRBV5-1, the J gene TRBJ2-7; TRBD2 is a possible D gene (6 bases). Trimming cost V 6 bases and J 0 bases, with 13 bases left between them. The CDR3 covers 14 residues. CDR1 SGHRS and CDR2 YFSETQ come from the germline V gene. The CDR3 DNA is TGCGCCAGCAACAACGCGGGGTCCTCCTACGAGCAGTACTTC. Its translation is CASNNAGSSYEQYF.

The CDR3, as DNA: TGTGCCACCAGCAGGGAAGGGAGACTGGAGGGTGAAGCTTTCTTT. Its protein is CATSREGRLEGEAFF. The chain couples TRBV15 to TRBJ1-1; no clear D. Germline loops: CDR1 LNHNV, CDR2 YYDKDF (reference sequence). V dropped 3 bases and J dropped 7 bases, with 18 bases sitting between them. This CDR3 is built from 15 residues.

This clone came up once. J is TRBJ1-1 and V is TRBV30, with D possibly TRBD1 on 5 matching bases. CDR3 length equals 13 residues. In germline, CDR1 is GTSNPN, CDR2 SVGIG (reference sequence). V was cut by 4 bases and J by 6 bases, with 15 bases left in between. The CDR3 reads CAWISRGLAEAFF. The CDR3 DNA follows: TGTGCCTGGATCTCGAGGGGTTTGGCTGAAGCTTTCTTT.

The chain combines TRBV9 with TRBJ2-1, with 10 bases fitting TRBD2. V was pared by 3 bases and J by 7 bases, with 7 bases of the junction left unmatched. The CDR3 runs 15 residues. Germline CDR1 and CDR2: SGDLS and YYNGEE. The CDR3 bases are TGTGCCAGCAGCGGACTAGCGGGCGCCTCGAATGAGCAGTTCTTC. The encoded protein is CASSGLAGASNEQFF. Filled out from reference TRBV9 and TRBJ2-1, the complete variable domain reads DSGVTQTPKHLITATGQRVTLRCSPRSGDLSVYWYQQSLDQGLQFLIQYYNGEERAKGNILERFSAQQFPDLHSELNLSSLELGDSALYFCASSGLAGASNEQFFGPGTRLTVL.

Only a few counts were recorded for this clone. The chain uses TRBV5-1 and TRBJ1-1, with TRBD1 matching 8 bases. V was pared by 2 bases and J by 0 bases, with 3 bases of the junction left unmatched. The germline V gene encodes CDR1 SGHRS and CDR2 YFSETQ. The length of the CDR3 is 15 residues. The CDR3 nucleotides are TGCGCCAGCAGCTTCTCACAGGGGGTGAACACTGAAGCTTTCTTT. Translation gives CASSFSQGVNTEAFF. Full variable domain (missing parts from reference TRBV5-1 and TRBJ1-1): KAGVTQTPRYLIKTRGQQVTLSCSPISGHRSVSWYQQTPGQGLQFLFEYFSETQRNKGNFPGRFSGRQFSNSRSEMNVSTLELGDSALYLCASSFSQGVNTEAFFGQGTRLTVV.

This clone was counted only a few times. This chain joins TRBV18 and TRBJ2-1; 9 bases align to TRBD1. V dropped 3 bases and J dropped 5; count of bases not matched to a gene: 11. Germline-derived CDR1 and CDR2 are KGHSH and LQKENI. The CDR3 spans 17 residues. The CDR3 here is CASSPDRGRTAHNEQFF. The CDR3 DNA reads as TGTGCCAGCTCACCGGACAGGGGACGCACAGCTCACAATGAGCAGTTCTTC.

This clone has just one count. The V gene is TRBV5-1, the J gene TRBJ2-7; the D gene is possibly TRBD1 (5 bases). This CDR3 contains 14 residues. Germline V gene sequence: CDR1 SGHRS, CDR2 YFSETQ. V gave up 1 base and J gave up 5 bases, with 13 bases separating them. In nucleotides, the CDR3 is TGCGCCAGCAGCTTGAACTCTCAGGGAAACGAGCAGTACTTC. The encoded protein is CASSLNSQGNEQYF. The entire variable domain, with the rest obtained from reference TRBV5-1 and TRBJ2-7, is as follows: KAGVTQTPRYLIKTRGQQVTLSCSPISGHRSVSWYQQTPGQGLQFLFEYFSETQRNKGNFPGRFSGRQFSNSRSEMNVSTLELGDSALYLCASSLNSQGNEQYFGPGTRLTVT.

The gene calls are TRBV7-2 and TRBJ1-5, with 8 bases matching TRBD1. The CDR3 runs 15 residues. Germline trimming cut 5 bases from V and 1 base from J; bases unmatched to any gene: 4. Germline V CDR1 and CDR2: SGHTA, FQGNSA. CDR3 DNA: TGTGCCAGCAGCAGCGGGACAGGAAGCAATCAGCCCCAGCATTTT. Protein product: CASSSGTGSNQPQHF.

This clone is termed medium-sized (0.01 to 0.1%). V usage is TRBV9 and J usage is TRBJ2-1; D is uncertain. The V end was cut by 2 bases, the J end by 6 bases, with 6 bases between. This CDR3 is built from 12 residues. Germline lookup yields CDR1 SGDLS and CDR2 YYNGEE. CDR3 coding DNA: TGTGCCAGCAGCGTCCGATCCAATGAGCAGTTCTTC. Amino acid sequence: CASSVRSNEQFF.

The V call is TRBV9, the J call TRBJ1-5; D call uncertain. Trimming took 0 bases from V and 6 from J, leaving 16 bases between them. The V gene's germline CDR1 is SGDLS and CDR2 YYNGEE. The CDR3 runs to 16 residues. CDR3 nucleotide sequence: TGTGCCAGCAGCGTAGGGCCAGAACTGCGCGGTCAGCCCCAGCATTTT. It is translated as CASSVGPELRGQPQHF.

The chain couples TRBV30 to TRBJ1-5; D not certain. This CDR3 comprises 15 residues. CDR1 is GTSNPN and CDR2 is SVGIG in the germline V gene (reference sequence). The germline V and J ends were trimmed by 1 base and 1 base, with 11 bases remaining between them. CDR3: CAWSGGMMSNQPQHF. DNA of the CDR3: TGTGCCTGGAGTGGAGGGATGATGAGCAATCAGCCCCAGCATTTT. Full variable domain (rest looked up from reference TRBV30 and TRBJ1-5): SQTIHQWPATLVQPVGSPLSLECTVEGTSNPNLYWYRQAAGRGLQLLFYSVGIGQISSEVPQNLSASRPQDRQFILSSKKLLLSDSGFYLCAWSGGMMSNQPQHFGDGTRLSIL.

The chain uses TRBV10-2 and TRBJ2-3, with 11 bases lining up with TRBD2. Trimming at V came to 5 bases and at J to 1 base, leaving 5 bases not matched to a gene. Germline lookup yields CDR1 WSHSY and CDR2 SAAADI. The CDR3 loop spans 16 amino acids. CDR3 protein: CASSLAGGGGTDTQYF. CDR3 in DNA: TGCGCCAGCAGTCTAGCGGGGGGCGGGGGCACAGATACGCAGTATTTT.

Turning to this clone: Other DNA sequences within the sample encode an identical CDR3. V and J are TRBV5-1 and TRBJ2-7; TRBD1 agrees at 7 bases. Germline assignment: CDR1 SGHRS and CDR2 YFSETQ. J lost 2 bases, V lost 4 bases, and 3 bases had no gene match. The CDR3 runs to 13 residues. This CDR3 is CASSRDRAYEQYF. CDR3 DNA sequence: TGCGCCAGCAGCAGGGACAGAGCCTACGAGCAGTACTTC.

This sequence joins TRBV7-2 and TRBJ2-6; the D is unclear. The V end lost 3 bases, the J end lost 0 bases, and 12 bases lay between the germline ends. The CDR3 totals 17 residues. CDR1 and CDR2 (germline): SGHTA, FQGNSA. The CDR3 is CASSFSVPSSGANVLTF. The CDR3 nucleotides are TGTGCCAGCAGCTTCAGCGTCCCGTCCTCTGGGGCCAACGTCCTGACTTTC. Together with reference TRBV7-2 and TRBJ2-6, the CDR3 gives the full variable domain: GAGVSQSPSNKVTEKGKDVELRCDPISGHTALYWYRQSLGQGLEFLIYFQGNSAPDKSGLPSDRFSAERTGGSVSTLTIQRTQQEDSAVYLCASSFSVPSSGANVLTFGAGSRLTVL.

This chain joins TRBV11-2 and TRBJ2-7, with unresolved D. Germline V gene sequence: CDR1 SGHAT, CDR2 FQNNGV. The V end was cut by 0 bases, the J end by 6 bases, with 6 bases between. The CDR3 runs to 12 residues. DNA of the CDR3: TGTGCCAGCAGCTTAGATTACCTCGAGCAGTACTTC. This translates into CASSLDYLEQYF.

The CDR3 DNA reads TGTGCCAGCAGAAGGGAAGCGGGCTATGGCTACACCTTC. It codes for CASRREAGYGYTF. The chain employs TRBV6-5 and TRBJ1-2, with no clear D. The CDR3 totals 13 residues. Germline V CDR1 and CDR2: MNHEY, SVGAGI. V lost 6 bases and J lost 4, with 12 bases in between.